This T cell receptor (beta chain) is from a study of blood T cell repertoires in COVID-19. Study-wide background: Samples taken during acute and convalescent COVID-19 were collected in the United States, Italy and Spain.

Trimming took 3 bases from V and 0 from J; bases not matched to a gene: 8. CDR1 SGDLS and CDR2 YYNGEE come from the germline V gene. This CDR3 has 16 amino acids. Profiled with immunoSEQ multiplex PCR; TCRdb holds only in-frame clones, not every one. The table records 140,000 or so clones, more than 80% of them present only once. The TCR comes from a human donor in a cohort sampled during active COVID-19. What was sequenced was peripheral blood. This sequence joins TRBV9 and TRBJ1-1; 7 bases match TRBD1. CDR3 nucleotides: TGTGCCAGCAGCGGGTCGCCGGGACAGCTGAACACTGAAGCTTTCTTT. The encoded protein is CASSGSPGQLNTEAFF.